A single sample is the source of the 16 T cell receptor beta chains below, sequenced in a study of blood T cell repertoires in COVID-19. The repertoire was sequenced with immunoSEQ multiplex PCR; TCRdb's copy has only in-frame clones and lacks some. The table records roughly 150,000 clones, around four fifths of them present only once. The sequenced sample consisted of peripheral blood. Receptors were obtained from an elderly woman with COVID-19, enrolled during active disease.

V is TRBV19 and J is TRBJ2-3; D might be TRBD1 (6 bases). The germline V gene encodes CDR1 LNHDA and CDR2 SQIVND (reference sequence). Trimming removed 5 bases at V and 1 base at J, with 13 bases between. This CDR3 spans 15 amino acids. The CDR3 DNA reads TGTGCCAGTAGTCCCTCTGCAGGGGGCACAGATACGCAGTATTTT. Translated: CASSPSAGGTDTQYF.

This chain uses TRBV7-2 with TRBJ2-1; TRBD2 might be the D (5 bases). Germline V gene lookup returns CDR1 SGHTA and CDR2 FQGNSA. The CDR3 consists of 13 residues. Trimming took off 5 bases at V and 12 bases at J, with 17 bases between the two ends. The DNA for the CDR3 is TGTGCCAGCAGCACCTTTAGCTCGGGGAGGCAGTTCTTC. The encoded protein is CASSTFSSGRQFF.

This chain links TRBV19 with TRBJ2-3; unclear D gene. V lost 3 bases, J lost 0 bases, and 10 bases lay in between. The CDR3 has 15 residues. Germline V CDR1 and CDR2: LNHDA, SQIVND (reference sequence). CDR3 loop: CASSIPRFSTDTQYF. CDR3 DNA sequence: TGTGCCAGTAGTATCCCGCGGTTTAGCACAGATACGCAGTATTTT.

This chain joins TRBV2 and TRBJ2-3; D possibly corresponds to TRBD2 (6 bases). The germline V gene has CDR1 SNHLY and CDR2 FYNNEI. The CDR3 covers 15 residues. Trimming cost V 6 bases and J 5 bases, with 18 bases left between them. DNA of the CDR3: TGTGCCAGCAGCGACCCCCGGGAGCATGGAGATACGCAGTATTTT. It codes for CASSDPREHGDTQYF.

The chain has TRBV7-2 and TRBJ1-1, with D unclear. Germline V gene lookup returns CDR1 SGHTA and CDR2 FQGNSA. CDR3 size: 13 residues. Trimming removed 5 bases from V and 4 bases from J, with 11 bases in between. DNA of the CDR3: TGTGCCAGCAGCCCCCCGGTGCTCACTGAAGCTTTCTTT. As protein: CASSPPVLTEAFF.

The V call is TRBV28, the J call TRBJ1-4; 7 bases are a match to TRBD1. V dropped 5 bases and J dropped 0; count of bases not matched to a gene: 6. Germline V gives CDR1 MDHEN, CDR2 SYDVKM. The length of the CDR3 is 16 residues. Here the CDR3 reads CASSPQGGATNEKLFF. The CDR3 DNA follows: TGTGCCAGCAGTCCCCAGGGGGGTGCAACTAATGAAAAACTGTTTTTT. Full variable domain (missing parts from reference TRBV28 and TRBJ1-4): DVKVTQSSRYLVKRTGEKVFLECVQDMDHENMFWYRQDPGLGLRLIYFSYDVKMKEKGDIPEGYSVSREKKERFSLILESASTNQTSMYLCASSPQGGATNEKLFFGSGTQLSVL.

The chain joins TRBV19 to TRBJ2-1, with a weak D call TRBD1 (6 bases). CDR3 length: 14 amino acids. CDR1 and CDR2 from the germline V gene are LNHDA and SQIVND (reference sequence). Trimming cost V 4 bases and J 4 bases, with 11 bases left between them. This CDR3 is CASSTRDTYNEQFF. In nucleotides, the CDR3 is TGTGCCAGTAGTACCCGGGACACTTACAATGAGCAGTTCTTC.

The gene calls are TRBV9 and TRBJ2-1; 8 bases are shared with TRBD1. This CDR3 spans 17 amino acids. The J segment lost 7 bases and the V segment lost 0 bases, leaving 12 bases of the junction unmatched. Per the germline V gene, CDR1 is SGDLS and CDR2 is YYNGEE. The CDR3 sequence is CASSVATRQGARNEQFF. The CDR3 nucleotides are TGTGCCAGCAGCGTAGCTACCCGGCAGGGGGCGAGGAATGAGCAGTTCTTC.

The sample holds a few counts of this clone. The J gene is TRBJ2-1, the V gene TRBV4-1, with 13 bases that match TRBD2. This CDR3 comprises 19 residues. V lost 4 bases, J lost 4 bases, and 13 bases stayed unmatched. Per the germline V gene, CDR1 is MGHRA and CDR2 is YSYEKL. The CDR3 loop is CASSRSTSGTSGTYNEQFF. In DNA form, the CDR3 reads TGCGCCAGCAGCCGATCCACTTCCGGGACTAGCGGGACTTACAATGAGCAGTTCTTC.

The V and J genes are TRBV5-6 and TRBJ1-1; a possible D gene is TRBD1 (5 bases). CDR1 is SGHDT and CDR2 is YYEEEE in the germline V gene. The CDR3 covers 13 residues. V lost 4 bases and J lost 0, with 7 bases in between. CDR3 DNA sequence: TGTGCCAGCAGCCGACAGTTGAACACTGAAGCTTTCTTT. This gives the protein CASSRQLNTEAFF.

The chain combines TRBV3-1 (or the pseudogene TRBV3-2) with TRBJ1-2, with D perhaps TRBD1 (5 bases). V lost 4 bases and J 4 bases, leaving 16 bases between the germline ends. The CDR3 consists of 15 residues. CDR1 is LGHDT, CDR2 YNNKEL, per germline (reference sequence). The CDR3 nucleotides read TGTGCCAGCAGCCCAACGAACGGGGGGAGCTATGGCTACACCTTC. It translates to CASSPTNGGSYGYTF.

In this sample, this clone turned up a few times. The chain is built from TRBV18 and TRBJ1-1, with D perhaps TRBD1 (5 bases). The CDR3 totals 15 residues. Germline CDR1 is KGHSH and CDR2 is LQKENI. V was trimmed by 3 bases and J by 1 base, leaving 12 bases between them. CDR3 residues: CASSPRATPNTEAFF. CDR3 in DNA: TGTGCCAGCTCACCCAGGGCGACCCCGAACACTGAAGCTTTCTTT.

The rearrangement links TRBV3-1 (or the pseudogene TRBV3-2) to TRBJ1-5, with no clear D. Trimming removed 0 bases at V and 7 bases at J, with 7 bases between. This CDR3 has 13 residues. Germline V gene data show CDR1 as LGHDT and CDR2 as YNNKEL (reference sequence). CDR3 sequence: CASSQDLKQPQHF. CDR3 in DNA: TGTGCCAGCAGCCAAGATCTTAAACAGCCCCAGCATTTT.

The rearrangement links TRBV5-1 to TRBJ2-7; D gene uncertain. Trimming took 0 bases from V and 3 from J, leaving 10 bases between them. Germline CDR1 SGHRS, CDR2 YFSETQ. This CDR3 spans 14 amino acids. The CDR3 DNA reads TGCGCCAGCAGCTTGGCGGGTGCTGGCTACGAGCAGTACTTC. This encodes CASSLAGAGYEQYF. Combining the CDR3 with reference TRBV5-1 and TRBJ2-7 gives the whole variable domain KAGVTQTPRYLIKTRGQQVTLSCSPISGHRSVSWYQQTPGQGLQFLFEYFSETQRNKGNFPGRFSGRQFSNSRSEMNVSTLELGDSALYLCASSLAGAGYEQYFGPGTRLTVT.

The gene calls are TRBV5-1 and TRBJ2-1; 7 bases align to TRBD1. The CDR3 has 13 amino acids. V was pared by 7 bases and J by 1 base, with 2 bases of the junction left unmatched. The germline CDR1 and CDR2 sequences are SGHRS and YFSETQ. The CDR3 protein is CASRDSSYNEQFF. The CDR3 DNA follows: TGCGCCAGCCGGGACAGTTCCTACAATGAGCAGTTCTTC. The variable domain in full, with the rest retrieved from reference TRBV5-1 and TRBJ2-1, is KAGVTQTPRYLIKTRGQQVTLSCSPISGHRSVSWYQQTPGQGLQFLFEYFSETQRNKGNFPGRFSGRQFSNSRSEMNVSTLELGDSALYLCASRDSSYNEQFFGPGTRLTVL.

The J gene is TRBJ2-3, the V gene TRBV10-3; TRBD1 matches 7 bases. The length of the CDR3 is 16 residues. The germline V gene encodes CDR1 ENHRY and CDR2 SYGVKD. V was pared by 1 base and J by 1 base, with 5 bases of the junction left unmatched. CDR3 nucleotide sequence: TGTGCCATCAGTGAGTTTGACAGGGTGGGCACAGATACGCAGTATTTT. Protein product: CAISEFDRVGTDTQYF.